Presented here are 8 T cell receptor beta chains from one specimen sequenced in a study of cytomegalovirus exposure and HLA in healthy donors. PCR was performed using 60 Vbeta and 13 Jbeta primers. Sequenced by immunoSEQ multiplex PCR; TCRdb stores in-frame clones only, minus some. The sample has around 31,000 clones, 60% to 80% seen once. What was sequenced was PBMCs. These receptors all stem from a male donor in good health and CMV-seropositive.

The chain carries TRBV5-6 and TRBJ2-5; a weak D match, TRBD1 (6 bases). The CDR3 runs to 16 residues. The V end lost 0 bases, the J end lost 0 bases, and 12 bases lay between the germline ends. CDR1 is SGHDT and CDR2 is YYEEEE in the germline V gene. The CDR3 loop is CASSLEAGVYQETQYF. CDR3 DNA: TGTGCCAGCAGCTTGGAAGCAGGGGTGTACCAAGAGACCCAGTACTTC. The complete variable domain, with remaining parts taken from reference TRBV5-6 and TRBJ2-5, reads DAGVTQSPTHLIKTRGQQVTLRCSPKSGHDTVSWYQQALGQGPQFIFQYYEEEERQRGNFPDRFSGHQFPNYSSELNVNALLLGDSALYLCASSLEAGVYQETQYFGPGTRLLVL.

The V and J genes are TRBV5-5 and TRBJ1-1; no firm D call. The germline gives CDR1 SGHKS, CDR2 YYEKEE (reference sequence). CDR3 length: 14 residues. Trimming cost V 0 bases and J 1 base, with 7 bases left between them. The CDR3 is CASSLGGENTEAFF. Written as DNA, the CDR3 is TGTGCCAGCAGCTTGGGTGGAGAGAACACTGAAGCTTTCTTT.

This clone showed up just a few times. This chain links TRBV10-2 with TRBJ1-4; 9 bases are shared with TRBD1. V lost 5 bases and J lost 3; bases outside the gene matches: 10. The CDR3 length is 17 residues. From germline, CDR1 is WSHSY and CDR2 SAAADI. The CDR3 loop reads CASSRQGGIGSNEKLFF. CDR3 nucleotide sequence: TGCGCCAGCAGTAGACAGGGGGGAATCGGTTCTAATGAAAAACTGTTTTTT.

The V and J genes are TRBV10-3 and TRBJ1-5, with 9 bases aligning to TRBD1. Germline V gene sequence: CDR1 ENHRY, CDR2 SYGVKD. Trimming took 6 bases from V and 6 from J; bases not matched to a gene: 12. This CDR3 has 16 residues. CDR3 sequence: CAIRDEQGADSQPQHF. The CDR3 DNA follows: TGTGCCATCAGGGACGAACAGGGGGCGGACAGTCAGCCCCAGCATTTT.

The V and J genes are TRBV5-1 and TRBJ1-2; the D gene is possibly TRBD1 (5 bases). The CDR3 length is 13 residues. The ends were cut back, 3 bases at V and 0 bases at J, with 6 bases in the middle. Looked up from germline, CDR1 is SGHRS and CDR2 is YFSETQ. As DNA, the CDR3 is TGCGCCAGCAGCTCGACAGCTAACTATGGCTACACCTTC. Translating gives CASSSTANYGYTF.

This clone was observed a handful of times. This chain links TRBV6-1 with TRBJ2-1; the D gene is possibly TRBD2 (6 bases). The CDR3 is 15 residues long. Germline loops: CDR1 MNHNS, CDR2 SASEGT. Deletions cut 0 bases from V and 3 bases from J, with 9 bases between. The CDR3 loop is CASSEAGSGYNEQFF. CDR3 bases: TGTGCCAGCAGTGAAGCTGGTAGCGGCTACAATGAGCAGTTCTTC.

Comment on this clone: Other nucleotide sequences from this sample produce the same CDR3. The chain has TRBV29-1 and TRBJ2-1, with D perhaps TRBD2 (5 bases). This CDR3 comprises 15 residues. Trimming cost V 0 bases and J 1 base, with 10 bases left between them. Germline loops: CDR1 SQVTM, CDR2 ANQGSEA. The CDR3: CSVEDGGGSYNEQFF. CDR3 nucleotide sequence: TGCAGCGTTGAAGATGGAGGTGGTTCCTACAATGAGCAGTTCTTC.

The chain links TRBV6-1 to TRBJ2-6, with TRBD2 matching 7 bases. In germline, CDR1 is MNHNS, CDR2 SASEGT. CDR3 length: 18 residues. Unmatched junction bases numbered 7, after V lost 2 bases and J lost 0 bases. In DNA form, the CDR3 reads TGTGCCAGCAGTGAATGGCGGGGGACGAGCTCTGGGGCCAACGTCCTGACTTTC. Its protein is CASSEWRGTSSGANVLTF.